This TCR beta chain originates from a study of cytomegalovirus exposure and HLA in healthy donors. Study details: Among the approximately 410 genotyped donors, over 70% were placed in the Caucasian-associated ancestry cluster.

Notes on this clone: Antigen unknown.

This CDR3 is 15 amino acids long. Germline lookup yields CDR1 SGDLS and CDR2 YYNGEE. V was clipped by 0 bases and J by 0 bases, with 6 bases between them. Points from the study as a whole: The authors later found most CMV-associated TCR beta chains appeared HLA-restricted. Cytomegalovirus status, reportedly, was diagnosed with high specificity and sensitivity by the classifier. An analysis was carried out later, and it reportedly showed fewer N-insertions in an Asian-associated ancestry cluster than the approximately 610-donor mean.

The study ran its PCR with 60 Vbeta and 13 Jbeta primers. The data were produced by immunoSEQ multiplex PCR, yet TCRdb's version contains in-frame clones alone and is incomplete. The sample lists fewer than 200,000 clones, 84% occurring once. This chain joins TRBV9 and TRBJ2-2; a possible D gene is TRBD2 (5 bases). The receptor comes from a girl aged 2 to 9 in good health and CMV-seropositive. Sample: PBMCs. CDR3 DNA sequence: TGTGCCAGCAGCGTAGGGGGAGCGAACACCGGGGAGCTGTTTTTT. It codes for CASSVGGANTGELFF.